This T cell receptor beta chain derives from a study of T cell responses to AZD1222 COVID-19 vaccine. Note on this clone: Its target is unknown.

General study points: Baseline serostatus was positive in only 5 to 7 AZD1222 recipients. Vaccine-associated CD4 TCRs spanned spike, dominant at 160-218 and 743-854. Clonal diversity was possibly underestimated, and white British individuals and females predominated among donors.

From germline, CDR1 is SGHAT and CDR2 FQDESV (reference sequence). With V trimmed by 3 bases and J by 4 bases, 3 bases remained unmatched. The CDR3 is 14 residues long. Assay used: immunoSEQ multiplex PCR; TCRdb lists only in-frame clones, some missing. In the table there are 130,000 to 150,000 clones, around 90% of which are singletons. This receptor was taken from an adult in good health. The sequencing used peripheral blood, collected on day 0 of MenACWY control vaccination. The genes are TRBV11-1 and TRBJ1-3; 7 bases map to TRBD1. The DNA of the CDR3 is TGTGCCAGCAGCTTTGGACAGGCCGGAAACACCATATATTTT. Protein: CASSFGQAGNTIYF. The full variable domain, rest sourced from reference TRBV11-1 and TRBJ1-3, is EAEVAQSPRYKITEKSQAVAFWCDPISGHATLYWYRQILGQGPELLVQFQDESVVDDSQLPKDRFSAERLKGVDSTLKIQPAELGDSAMYLCASSFGQAGNTIYFGEGSWLTVV.